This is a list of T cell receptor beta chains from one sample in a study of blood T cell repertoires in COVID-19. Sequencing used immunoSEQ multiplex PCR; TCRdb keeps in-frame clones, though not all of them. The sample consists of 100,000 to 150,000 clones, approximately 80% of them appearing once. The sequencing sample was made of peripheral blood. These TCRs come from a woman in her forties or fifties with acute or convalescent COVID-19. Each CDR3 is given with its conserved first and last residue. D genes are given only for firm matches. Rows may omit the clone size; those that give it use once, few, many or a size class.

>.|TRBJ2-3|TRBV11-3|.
TGTGCCAGCAGCTCCGGGGTAGAGAAGAATACGCAGTATTTT
CASSSGVEKNTQYF
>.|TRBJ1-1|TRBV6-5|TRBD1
TGTGCCAGCACATTGGACAGGGAGGGTCAAGCTTTCTTT
CASTLDREGQAFF
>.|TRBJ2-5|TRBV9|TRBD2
TGTGCCAGCAGCGTCGGGACTAGCGGGCAAGAGACCCAGTACTTC
CASSVGTSGQETQYF
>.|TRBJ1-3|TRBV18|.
TGTGCCAGCCCTGACACCCTTGGAAACACCATATATTTT
CASPDTLGNTIYF
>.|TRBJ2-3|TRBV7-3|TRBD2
TGTGCCAGCAGCTTTTCAGCGGGAGAAGATACGCAGTATTTT
CASSFSAGEDTQYF
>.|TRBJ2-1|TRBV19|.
TGTGCCAGTAGTATCGATAGCTGGAGGGTAAATGAGCAGTTCTTC
CASSIDSWRVNEQFF
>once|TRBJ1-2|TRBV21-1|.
TGTGCCAGCAGCACTCCCGGGACAGGGGACGGCTACACCTTC
CASSTPGTGDGYTF
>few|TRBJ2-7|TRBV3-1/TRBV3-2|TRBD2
TGTGCCAGCAGCCTGTACAGGGTGGGACTAGAATCCCCCGAGCAGTACTTC
CASSLYRVGLESPEQYF
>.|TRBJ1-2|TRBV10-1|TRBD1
TGCGCCAGCAGTCCGGGACAGGACTATGGCTACACCTTC
CASSPGQDYGYTF
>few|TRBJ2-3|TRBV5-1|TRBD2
TGCGCCAGCAGCTTCCCTAGCCTACTAGCGGGAGGGCCGCAAACAGATACGCAGTATTTT
CASSFPSLLAGGPQTDTQYF
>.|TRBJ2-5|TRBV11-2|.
TGTGCCAGCAGCTTAGGGCCAGGGCCTCAAGAGACCCAGTACTTC
CASSLGPGPQETQYF
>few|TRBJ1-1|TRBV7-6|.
TGTGCCAGCAGCTTATTGGGGGCTGGCGAAGCTTTCTTT
CASSLLGAGEAFF
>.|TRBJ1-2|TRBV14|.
TGTGCCAGCAGCCAAGATCCCACAGTCTATGGCTACACCTTC
CASSQDPTVYGYTF
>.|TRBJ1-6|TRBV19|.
TGTGCCAGTAGTGAGATTACAGGGACGAATTCACCCCTCCACTTT
CASSEITGTNSPLHF
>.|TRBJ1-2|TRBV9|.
TGTGCCAGCAGCGTACGGGGAACCTATGGCTACACCTTC
CASSVRGTYGYTF
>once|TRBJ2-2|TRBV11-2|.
TGTGCCAGTAAATCACAGGGTCGGTATCCCGGGGAGCTGTTTTTT
CASKSQGRYPGELFF